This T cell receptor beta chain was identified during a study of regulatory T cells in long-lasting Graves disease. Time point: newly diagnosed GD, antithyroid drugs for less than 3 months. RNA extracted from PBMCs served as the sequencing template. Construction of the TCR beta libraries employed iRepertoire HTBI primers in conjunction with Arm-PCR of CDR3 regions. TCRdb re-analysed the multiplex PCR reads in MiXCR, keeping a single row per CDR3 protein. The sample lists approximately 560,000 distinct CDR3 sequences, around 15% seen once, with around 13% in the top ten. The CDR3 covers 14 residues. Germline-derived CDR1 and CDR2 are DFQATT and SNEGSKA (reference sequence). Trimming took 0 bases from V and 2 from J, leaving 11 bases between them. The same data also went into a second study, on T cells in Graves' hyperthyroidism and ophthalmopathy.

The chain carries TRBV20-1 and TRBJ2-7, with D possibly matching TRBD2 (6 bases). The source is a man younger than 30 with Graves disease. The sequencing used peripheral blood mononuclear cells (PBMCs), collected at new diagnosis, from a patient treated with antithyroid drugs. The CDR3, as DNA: TGCAGTGCTAGAGAGGATAGCGGTACCTACGAGCAGTACTTC. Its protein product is CSAREDSGTYEQYF.